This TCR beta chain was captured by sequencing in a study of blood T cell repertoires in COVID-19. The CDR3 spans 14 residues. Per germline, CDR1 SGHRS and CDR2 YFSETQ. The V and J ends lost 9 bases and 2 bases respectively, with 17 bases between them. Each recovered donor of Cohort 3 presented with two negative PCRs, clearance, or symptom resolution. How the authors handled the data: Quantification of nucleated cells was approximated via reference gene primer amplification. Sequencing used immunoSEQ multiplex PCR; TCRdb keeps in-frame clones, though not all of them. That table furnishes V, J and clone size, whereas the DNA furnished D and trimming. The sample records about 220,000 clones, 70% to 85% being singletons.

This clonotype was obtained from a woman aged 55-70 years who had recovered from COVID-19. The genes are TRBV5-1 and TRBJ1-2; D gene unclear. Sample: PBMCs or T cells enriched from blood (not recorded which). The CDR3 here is CATHPEGGNYGYTF. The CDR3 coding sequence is TGCGCCACCCATCCTGAGGGAGGCAACTATGGCTACACCTTC. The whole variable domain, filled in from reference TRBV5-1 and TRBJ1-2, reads KAGVTQTPRYLIKTRGQQVTLSCSPISGHRSVSWYQQTPGQGLQFLFEYFSETQRNKGNFPGRFSGRQFSNSRSEMNVSTLELGDSALYLCATHPEGGNYGYTFGSGTRLTVV.